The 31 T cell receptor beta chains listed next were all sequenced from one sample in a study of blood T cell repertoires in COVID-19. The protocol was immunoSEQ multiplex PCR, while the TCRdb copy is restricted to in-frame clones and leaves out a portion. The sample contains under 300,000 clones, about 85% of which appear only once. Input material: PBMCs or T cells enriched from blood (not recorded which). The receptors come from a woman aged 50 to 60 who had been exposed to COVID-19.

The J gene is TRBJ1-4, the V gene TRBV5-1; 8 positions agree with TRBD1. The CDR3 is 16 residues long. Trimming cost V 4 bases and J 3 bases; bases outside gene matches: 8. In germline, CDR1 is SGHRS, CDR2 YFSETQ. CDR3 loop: CASSPAGGRANEKLFF. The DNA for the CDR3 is TGCGCCAGCAGCCCTGCAGGGGGCAGAGCTAATGAAAAACTGTTTTTT.

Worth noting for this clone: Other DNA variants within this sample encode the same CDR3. The CDR3 here is CSVGAGDTQYF. CDR3 bases: TGCAGCGTTGGGGCAGGAGATACGCAGTATTTT. The chain links TRBV29-1 to TRBJ2-3, with D unresolved. CDR3 length: 11 residues. V shed 4 bases and J shed 5 bases, with 7 bases lying between them. Per the germline V gene, CDR1 is SQVTM and CDR2 is ANQGSEA.

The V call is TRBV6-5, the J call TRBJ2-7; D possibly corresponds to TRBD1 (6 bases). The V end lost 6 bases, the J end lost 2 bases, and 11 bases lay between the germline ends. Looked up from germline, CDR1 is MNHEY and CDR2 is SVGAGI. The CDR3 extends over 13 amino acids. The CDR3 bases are TGTGCCAGCAGCCCGGACAGAACCTACGAGCAGTACTTC. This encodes CASSPDRTYEQYF.

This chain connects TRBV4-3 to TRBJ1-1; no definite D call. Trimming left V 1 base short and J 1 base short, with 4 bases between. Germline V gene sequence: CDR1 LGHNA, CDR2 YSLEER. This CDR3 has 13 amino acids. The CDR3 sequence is CASSQAPNTEAFF. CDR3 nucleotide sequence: TGCGCCAGCAGCCAAGCTCCGAACACTGAAGCTTTCTTT.

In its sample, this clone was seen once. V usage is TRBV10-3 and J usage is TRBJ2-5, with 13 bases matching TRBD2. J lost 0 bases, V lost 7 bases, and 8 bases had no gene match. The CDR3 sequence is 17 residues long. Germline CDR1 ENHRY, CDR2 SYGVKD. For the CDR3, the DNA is TGTGCCATCATTAGGGGACTAGCGGGGATGTACCAAGAGACCCAGTACTTC. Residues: CAIIRGLAGMYQETQYF.

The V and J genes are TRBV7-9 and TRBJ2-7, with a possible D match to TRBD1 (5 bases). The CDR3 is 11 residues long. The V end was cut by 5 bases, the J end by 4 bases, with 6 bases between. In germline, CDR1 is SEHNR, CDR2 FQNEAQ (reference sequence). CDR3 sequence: CASSPGYEQYF. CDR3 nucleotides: TGTGCCAGCAGCCCAGGGTACGAGCAGTACTTC.

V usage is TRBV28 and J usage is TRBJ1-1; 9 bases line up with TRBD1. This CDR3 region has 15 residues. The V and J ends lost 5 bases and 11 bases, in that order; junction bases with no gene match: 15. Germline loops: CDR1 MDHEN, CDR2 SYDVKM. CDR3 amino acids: CASSPTFLGQGRAFF. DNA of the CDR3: TGTGCCAGCAGTCCCACCTTTTTGGGACAGGGCAGGGCTTTCTTT.

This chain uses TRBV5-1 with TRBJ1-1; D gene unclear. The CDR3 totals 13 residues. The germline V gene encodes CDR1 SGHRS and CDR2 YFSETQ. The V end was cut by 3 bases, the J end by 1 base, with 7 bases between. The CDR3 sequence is CASSYQENTEAFF. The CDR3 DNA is TGCGCCAGCAGCTATCAGGAGAACACTGAAGCTTTCTTT.

CDR3 protein: CASSPRTGLAKSNEQFF. The CDR3 DNA reads TGTGCCAGCTCACCTAGGACCGGACTAGCGAAAAGCAATGAGCAGTTCTTC. J is TRBJ2-1 and V is TRBV18; 9 bases map to TRBD2. CDR1 KGHSH and CDR2 LQKENI come from the germline V gene. The CDR3 loop spans 17 amino acids. The ends lost 3 bases at V and 6 bases at J; junction bases unmatched: 12.

CDR3 protein: CASSWGRYNEQFF. CDR3 DNA sequence: TGTGCCAGTAGTTGGGGGAGGTACAATGAGCAGTTCTTC. The chain is built from TRBV19 and TRBJ2-1; D perhaps matches TRBD2 (6 bases). Germline lookup yields CDR1 LNHDA and CDR2 SQIVND (reference sequence). The CDR3 is made up of 13 amino acids. Trimming pared 5 bases from V and 4 bases from J, leaving 9 bases between.

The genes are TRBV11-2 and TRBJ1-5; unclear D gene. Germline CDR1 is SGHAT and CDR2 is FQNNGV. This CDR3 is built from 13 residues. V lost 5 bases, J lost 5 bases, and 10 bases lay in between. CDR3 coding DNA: TGTGCCAGCAGCCCCAGTGGAGATCAGCCCCAGCATTTT. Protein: CASSPSGDQPQHF.

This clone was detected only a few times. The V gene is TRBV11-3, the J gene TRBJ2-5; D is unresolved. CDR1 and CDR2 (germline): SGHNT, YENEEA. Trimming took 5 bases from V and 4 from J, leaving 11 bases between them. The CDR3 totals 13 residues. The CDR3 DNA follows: TGTGCCAGCAGCCCGCGGCCCTCAGAGACCCAGTACTTC. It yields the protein CASSPRPSETQYF.

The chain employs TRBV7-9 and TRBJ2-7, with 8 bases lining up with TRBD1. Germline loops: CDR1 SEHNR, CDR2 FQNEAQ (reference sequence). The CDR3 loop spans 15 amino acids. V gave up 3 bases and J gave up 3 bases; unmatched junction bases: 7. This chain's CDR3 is CASSFDLGQGYEQYF. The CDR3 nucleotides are TGTGCCAGCAGCTTCGACCTCGGACAGGGCTACGAGCAGTACTTC.

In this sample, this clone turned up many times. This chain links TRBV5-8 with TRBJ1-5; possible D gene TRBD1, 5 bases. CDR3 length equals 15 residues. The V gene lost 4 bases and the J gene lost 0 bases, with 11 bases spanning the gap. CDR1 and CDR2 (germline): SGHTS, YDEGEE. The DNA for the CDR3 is TGTGCCAGCAGCCCGGGACTGTTTAGCAATCAGCCCCAGCATTTT. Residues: CASSPGLFSNQPQHF.

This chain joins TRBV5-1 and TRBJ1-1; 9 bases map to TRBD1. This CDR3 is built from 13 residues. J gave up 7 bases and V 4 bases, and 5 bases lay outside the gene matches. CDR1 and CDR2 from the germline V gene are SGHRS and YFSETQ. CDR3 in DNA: TGCGCCAGCAGCCCCTGGACAGGGGATGAAGCTTTCTTT. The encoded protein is CASSPWTGDEAFF.

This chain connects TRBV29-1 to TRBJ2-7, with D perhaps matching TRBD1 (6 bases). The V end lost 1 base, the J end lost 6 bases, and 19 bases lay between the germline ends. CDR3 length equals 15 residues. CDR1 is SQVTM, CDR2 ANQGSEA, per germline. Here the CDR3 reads CSVEVGLQGRGEQYF. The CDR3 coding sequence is TGCAGCGTTGAAGTAGGGCTACAGGGTAGGGGCGAGCAGTACTTC.

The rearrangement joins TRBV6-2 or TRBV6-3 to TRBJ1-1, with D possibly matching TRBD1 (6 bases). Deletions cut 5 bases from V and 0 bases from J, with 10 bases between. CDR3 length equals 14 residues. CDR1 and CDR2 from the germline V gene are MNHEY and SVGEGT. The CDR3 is CASSDRYMNTEAFF. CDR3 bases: TGTGCCAGCAGTGACAGGTACATGAACACTGAAGCTTTCTTT.

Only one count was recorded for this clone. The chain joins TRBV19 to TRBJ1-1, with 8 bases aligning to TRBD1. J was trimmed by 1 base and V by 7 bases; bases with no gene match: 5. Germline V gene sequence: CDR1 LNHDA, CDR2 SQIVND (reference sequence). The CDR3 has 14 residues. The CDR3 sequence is CASKADRGNTEAFF. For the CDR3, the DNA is TGTGCCAGTAAAGCCGACAGGGGGAACACTGAAGCTTTCTTT.

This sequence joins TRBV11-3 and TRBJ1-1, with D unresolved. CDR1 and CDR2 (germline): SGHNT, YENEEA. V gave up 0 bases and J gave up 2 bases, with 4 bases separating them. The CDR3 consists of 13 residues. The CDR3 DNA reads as TGTGCCAGCAGCTTAGATCCTAACACTGAAGCTTTCTTT. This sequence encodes CASSLDPNTEAFF.

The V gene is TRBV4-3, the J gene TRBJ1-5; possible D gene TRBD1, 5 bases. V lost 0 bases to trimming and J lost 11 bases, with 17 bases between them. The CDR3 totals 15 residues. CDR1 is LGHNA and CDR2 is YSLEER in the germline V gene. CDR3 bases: TGCGCCAGCAGCCAAGATCGAACAGGCCTTATGGCCCAGCATTTT. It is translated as CASSQDRTGLMAQHF.

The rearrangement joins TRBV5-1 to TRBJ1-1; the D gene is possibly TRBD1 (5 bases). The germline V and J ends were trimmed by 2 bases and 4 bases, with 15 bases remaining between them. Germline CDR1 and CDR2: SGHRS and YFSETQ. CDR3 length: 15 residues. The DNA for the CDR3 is TGCGCCAGCAGCTTAGAACCTTCGGGGGTCACTGAAGCTTTCTTT. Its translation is CASSLEPSGVTEAFF.

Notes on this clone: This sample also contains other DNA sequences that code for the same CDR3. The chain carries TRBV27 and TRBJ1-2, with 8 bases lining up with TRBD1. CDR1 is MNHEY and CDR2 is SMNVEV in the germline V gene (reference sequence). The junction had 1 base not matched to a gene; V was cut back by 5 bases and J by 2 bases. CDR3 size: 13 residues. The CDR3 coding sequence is TGTGCCAGCAGTAGGACAGGGAACTATGGCTACACCTTC. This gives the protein CASSRTGNYGYTF.

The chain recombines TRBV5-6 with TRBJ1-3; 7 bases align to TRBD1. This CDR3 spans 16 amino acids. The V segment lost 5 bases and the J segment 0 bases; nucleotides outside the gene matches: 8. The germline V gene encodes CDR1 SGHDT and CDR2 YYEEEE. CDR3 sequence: CASSLEGGYSGNTIYF. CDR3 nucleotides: TGTGCCAGCAGTTTAGAAGGGGGCTACTCTGGAAACACCATATATTTT.

The CDR3 reads CASSLTGAEAFF. Written as DNA, the CDR3 is TGTGCCAGCAGTCTAACAGGGGCCGAAGCTTTCTTT. The rearrangement joins TRBV7-6 to TRBJ1-1; 7 nucleotides line up with TRBD1. CDR3 length: 12 residues. Germline CDR1 reads SGHVS; CDR2 reads FNYEAQ. The J segment lost 8 bases and the V segment lost 6 bases, leaving 6 bases of the junction unmatched.

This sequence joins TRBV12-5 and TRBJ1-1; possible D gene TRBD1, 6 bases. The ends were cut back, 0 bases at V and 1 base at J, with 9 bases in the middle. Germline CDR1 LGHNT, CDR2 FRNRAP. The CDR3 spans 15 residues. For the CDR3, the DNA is TGTGCTAGTGGTTTGGTCCTAGGGGGGAACACTGAAGCTTTCTTT. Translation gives CASGLVLGGNTEAFF.

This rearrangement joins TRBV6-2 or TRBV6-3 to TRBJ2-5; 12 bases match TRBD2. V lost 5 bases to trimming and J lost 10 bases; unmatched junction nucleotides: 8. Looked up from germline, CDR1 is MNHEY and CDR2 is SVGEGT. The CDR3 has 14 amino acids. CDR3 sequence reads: CASSLRTSGADQYF. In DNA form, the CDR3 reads TGTGCCAGCAGTCTTCGGACTAGCGGGGCCGACCAGTACTTC.

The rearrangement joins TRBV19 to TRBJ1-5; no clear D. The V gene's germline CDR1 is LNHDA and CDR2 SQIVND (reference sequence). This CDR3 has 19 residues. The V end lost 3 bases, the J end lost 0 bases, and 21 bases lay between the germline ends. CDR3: CASSIRKNLEKNSNQPQHF. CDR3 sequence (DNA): TGTGCCAGTAGTATTCGTAAGAACCTTGAGAAGAATAGCAATCAGCCCCAGCATTTT.

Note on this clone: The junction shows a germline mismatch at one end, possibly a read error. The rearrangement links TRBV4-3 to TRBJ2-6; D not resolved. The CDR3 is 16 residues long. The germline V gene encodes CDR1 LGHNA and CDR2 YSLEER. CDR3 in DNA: TGCGCCAGCAGCCAAGATGGGCTGTCTGAGGCCAACGTCCTGACTTTC. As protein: CASSQDGLSEANVLTF.

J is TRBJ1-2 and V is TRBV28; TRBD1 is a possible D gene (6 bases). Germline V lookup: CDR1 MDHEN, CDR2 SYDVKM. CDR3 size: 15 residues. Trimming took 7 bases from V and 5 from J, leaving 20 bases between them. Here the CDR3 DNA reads TGTGCCAGCACCTTGGGGGGAGGGGGTTTTTATGGCTACACCTTC. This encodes CASTLGGGGFYGYTF.

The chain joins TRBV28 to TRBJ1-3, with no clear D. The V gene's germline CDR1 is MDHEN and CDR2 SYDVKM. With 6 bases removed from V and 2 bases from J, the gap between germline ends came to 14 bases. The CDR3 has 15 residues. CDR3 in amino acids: CASRSSGITGNTIYF. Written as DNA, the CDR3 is TGTGCCAGCAGGTCATCCGGGATCACTGGAAACACCATATATTTT.

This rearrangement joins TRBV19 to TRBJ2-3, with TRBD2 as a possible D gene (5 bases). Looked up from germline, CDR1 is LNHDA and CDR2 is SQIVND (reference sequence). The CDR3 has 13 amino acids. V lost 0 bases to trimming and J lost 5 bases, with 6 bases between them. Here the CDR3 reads CASSIDEGDTQYF. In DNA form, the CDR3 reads TGTGCCAGTAGTATAGATGAGGGAGATACGCAGTATTTT.